These T cell receptor beta chains were read from a single sample in a study of cytomegalovirus exposure and HLA in healthy donors. The table came from immunoSEQ multiplex PCR; TCRdb's copy has only in-frame clones and leaves some out. This table holds over 150,000 clones, under 95% found once. Sequencing used PBMCs. Receptors were obtained from a woman younger than 30 in good health and CMV-seropositive. Both conserved end residues are part of each CDR3. A D gene is named only where the DNA matches it firmly. For some rows the clone size is stated as once, few or many, or as a class when expanded; others skip it.

j_call: TRBJ1-4; v_call: TRBV28; clone_size: NA; d_call: TRBD1; cdr3_nt: TGTGCCAGCAGTCATCGACAGGGGTCTAATGAAAAACTGTTTTTT; cdr3_aa: CASSHRQGSNEKLFF
j_call: TRBJ2-5; v_call: TRBV5-1; clone_size: NA; d_call: NA; cdr3_nt: TGCGCCAGCAGTTCAGGCGCGGGGGCAGGAGAGACCCAGTACTTC; cdr3_aa: CASSSGAGAGETQYF
j_call: TRBJ1-3; v_call: TRBV23-1; clone_size: NA; d_call: NA; cdr3_nt: TGCGCCAGCAGTCAGTCCGGGACACAAGGAAACACCATATATTTT; cdr3_aa: CASSQSGTQGNTIYF
j_call: TRBJ2-2; v_call: TRBV2; clone_size: NA; d_call: TRBD2; cdr3_nt: TGTGCCAGCAGTGGCGGGAGGGGCCAAGCCGGGGAGCTGTTTTTT; cdr3_aa: CASSGGRGQAGELFF
j_call: TRBJ2-7; v_call: TRBV5-1; clone_size: NA; d_call: NA; cdr3_nt: TGCGCCAGCAGCTTGGCCTGGGGCTACTGGTACTTC; cdr3_aa: CASSLAWGYWYF
j_call: TRBJ2-1; v_call: TRBV6-5; clone_size: NA; d_call: NA; cdr3_nt: TGTGCCAGCAGTTACTCGACCGGGAACAATGAGCAGTTCTTC; cdr3_aa: CASSYSTGNNEQFF
j_call: TRBJ2-3; v_call: TRBV13; clone_size: once; d_call: TRBD2; cdr3_nt: TGTGCCAGCAGCTTAGCGGTGGGTCCAACTAGCGCCTCGTCTAGCACAGATACGCAGTATTTT; cdr3_aa: CASSLAVGPTSASSSTDTQYF
j_call: TRBJ2-2; v_call: TRBV18; clone_size: NA; d_call: TRBD2; cdr3_nt: TGTGCCAGCTCACGCAGACAGGGGCAACTAGCGGGAGAAAACACCGGGGAGCTGTTTTTT; cdr3_aa: CASSRRQGQLAGENTGELFF
j_call: TRBJ2-2; v_call: TRBV2; clone_size: NA; d_call: TRBD2; cdr3_nt: TGTGCCAGCAGTGTGTCTAGCGGGACTTCCGGGGAGCTGTTTTTT; cdr3_aa: CASSVSSGTSGELFF
j_call: TRBJ1-5; v_call: TRBV9; clone_size: NA; d_call: TRBD1; cdr3_nt: TGTGCCAGCAGCGTAGGGGGACAGGAAAATCAGCCCCAGCATTTT; cdr3_aa: CASSVGGQENQPQHF
j_call: TRBJ2-3; v_call: TRBV5-6; clone_size: NA; d_call: NA; cdr3_nt: TGTGCCAGCAGCGCCGGCCGACTCAGCACAGATACGCAGTATTTT; cdr3_aa: CASSAGRLSTDTQYF
j_call: TRBJ2-4; v_call: TRBV2; clone_size: NA; d_call: NA; cdr3_nt: TGTGCCAGCACCCTGGAGGGCATTCAGTACTTC; cdr3_aa: CASTLEGIQYF
j_call: TRBJ2-7; v_call: TRBV10-2; clone_size: NA; d_call: NA; cdr3_nt: TGCGCCAGCAGTGAGAGAGGCGTCCCCCAGCAGTACTTC; cdr3_aa: CASSERGVPQQYF
j_call: TRBJ1-5; v_call: TRBV6-5; clone_size: once; d_call: NA; cdr3_nt: TGTGCCAGCAGTTACTCATACAGGACCAATCAGCCCCAGCATTTT; cdr3_aa: CASSYSYRTNQPQHF
j_call: TRBJ1-4; v_call: TRBV4-2; clone_size: NA; d_call: TRBD1; cdr3_nt: TGTGCCAGCAGCCAAGGAGGGGCAGGGGGCGGGGAAAAACTGTTTTTT; cdr3_aa: CASSQGGAGGGEKLFF
j_call: TRBJ2-3; v_call: TRBV9; clone_size: once; d_call: NA; cdr3_nt: TGTGCCAGCAGCGTAGACTTCATAACGGATACGCAGTATTTT; cdr3_aa: CASSVDFITDTQYF
j_call: TRBJ2-5; v_call: TRBV29-1; clone_size: NA; d_call: NA; cdr3_nt: TGCAGCGTTGAAACGGGACTGGGGACCCAGTACTTC; cdr3_aa: CSVETGLGTQYF
j_call: TRBJ1-6; v_call: TRBV2; clone_size: NA; d_call: NA; cdr3_nt: TGTGCCAGCAGTGAAGGGCGGGAGAGTTCACCCCTCCACTTT; cdr3_aa: CASSEGRESSPLHF